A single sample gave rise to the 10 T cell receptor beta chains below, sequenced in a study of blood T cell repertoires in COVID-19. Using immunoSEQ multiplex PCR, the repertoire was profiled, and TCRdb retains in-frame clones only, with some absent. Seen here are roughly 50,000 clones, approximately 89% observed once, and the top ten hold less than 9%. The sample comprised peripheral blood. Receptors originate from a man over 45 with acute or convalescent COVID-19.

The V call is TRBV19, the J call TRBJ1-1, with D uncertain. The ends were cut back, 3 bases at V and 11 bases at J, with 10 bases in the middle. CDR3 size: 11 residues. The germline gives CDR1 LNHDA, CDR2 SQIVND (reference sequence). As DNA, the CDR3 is TGTGCCAGTAGTATGGGGAGGGAGGCTTTCTTT. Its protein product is CASSMGREAFF.

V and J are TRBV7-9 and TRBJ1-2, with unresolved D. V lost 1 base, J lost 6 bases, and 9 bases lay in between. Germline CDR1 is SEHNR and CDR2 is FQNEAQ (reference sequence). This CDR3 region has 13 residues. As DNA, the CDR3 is TGTGCCAGCAGCTTAGAATTAGAGGATGGCTACACCTTC. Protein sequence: CASSLELEDGYTF.

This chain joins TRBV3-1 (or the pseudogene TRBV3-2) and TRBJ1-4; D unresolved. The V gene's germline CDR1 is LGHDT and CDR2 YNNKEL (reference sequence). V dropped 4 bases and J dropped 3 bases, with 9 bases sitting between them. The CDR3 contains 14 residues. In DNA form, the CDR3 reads TGTGCCAGCAGCCTTCACTCCCCTAATGAAAAACTGTTTTTT. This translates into CASSLHSPNEKLFF.

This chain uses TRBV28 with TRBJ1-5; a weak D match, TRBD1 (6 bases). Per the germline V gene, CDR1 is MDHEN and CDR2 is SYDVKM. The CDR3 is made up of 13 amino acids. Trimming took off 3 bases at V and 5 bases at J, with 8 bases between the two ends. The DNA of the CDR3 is TGTGCCAGCAGTTTGGACAGATATCAGCCCCAGCATTTT. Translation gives CASSLDRYQPQHF.

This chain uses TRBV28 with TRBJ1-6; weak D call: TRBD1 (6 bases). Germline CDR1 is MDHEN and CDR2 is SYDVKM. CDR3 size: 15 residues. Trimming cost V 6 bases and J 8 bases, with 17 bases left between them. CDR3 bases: TGTGCCAGCAGCCCTTCCACAGGGTTTGATTCACCCCTCCACTTT. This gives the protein CASSPSTGFDSPLHF.

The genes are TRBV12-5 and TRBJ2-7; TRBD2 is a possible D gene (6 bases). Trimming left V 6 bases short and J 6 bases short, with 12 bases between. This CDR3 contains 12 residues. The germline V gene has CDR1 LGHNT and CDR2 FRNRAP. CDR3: CASGRDSREQYF. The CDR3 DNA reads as TGTGCTAGTGGGAGGGACTCCCGCGAGCAGTACTTC.

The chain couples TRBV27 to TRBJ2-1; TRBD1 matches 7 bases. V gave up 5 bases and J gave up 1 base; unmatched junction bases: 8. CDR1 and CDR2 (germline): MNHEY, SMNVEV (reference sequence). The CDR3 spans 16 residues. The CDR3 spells CASSTRQGSSYNEQFF. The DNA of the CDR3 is TGTGCCAGCAGTACGCGACAGGGCTCTTCCTACAATGAGCAGTTCTTC.

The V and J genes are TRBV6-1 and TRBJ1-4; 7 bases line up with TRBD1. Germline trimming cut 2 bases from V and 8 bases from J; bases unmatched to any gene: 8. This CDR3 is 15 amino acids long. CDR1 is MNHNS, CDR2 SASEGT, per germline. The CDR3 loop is CASSETRGQGEKLFF. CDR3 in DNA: TGTGCCAGCAGTGAAACGAGGGGGCAAGGGGAAAAACTGTTTTTT.

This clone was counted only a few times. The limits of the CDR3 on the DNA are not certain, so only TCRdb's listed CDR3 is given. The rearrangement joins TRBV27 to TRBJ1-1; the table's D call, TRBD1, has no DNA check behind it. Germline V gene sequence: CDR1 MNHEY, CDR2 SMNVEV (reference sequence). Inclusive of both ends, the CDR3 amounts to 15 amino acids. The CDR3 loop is CASSSSTGLGTEAFF.

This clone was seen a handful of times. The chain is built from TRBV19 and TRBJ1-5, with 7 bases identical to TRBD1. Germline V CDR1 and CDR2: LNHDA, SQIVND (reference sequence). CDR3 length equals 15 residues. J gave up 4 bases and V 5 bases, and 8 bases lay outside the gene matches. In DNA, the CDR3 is TGTGCCAGTAGTGACCGATTCAGGGGGAATCAGCCCCAGCATTTT. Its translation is CASSDRFRGNQPQHF. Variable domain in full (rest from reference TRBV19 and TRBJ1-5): DGGITQSPKYLFRKEGQNVTLSCEQNLNHDAMYWYRQDPGQGLRLIYYSQIVNDFQKGDIAEGYSVSREKKESFPLTVTSAQKNPTAFYLCASSDRFRGNQPQHFGDGTRLSIL.